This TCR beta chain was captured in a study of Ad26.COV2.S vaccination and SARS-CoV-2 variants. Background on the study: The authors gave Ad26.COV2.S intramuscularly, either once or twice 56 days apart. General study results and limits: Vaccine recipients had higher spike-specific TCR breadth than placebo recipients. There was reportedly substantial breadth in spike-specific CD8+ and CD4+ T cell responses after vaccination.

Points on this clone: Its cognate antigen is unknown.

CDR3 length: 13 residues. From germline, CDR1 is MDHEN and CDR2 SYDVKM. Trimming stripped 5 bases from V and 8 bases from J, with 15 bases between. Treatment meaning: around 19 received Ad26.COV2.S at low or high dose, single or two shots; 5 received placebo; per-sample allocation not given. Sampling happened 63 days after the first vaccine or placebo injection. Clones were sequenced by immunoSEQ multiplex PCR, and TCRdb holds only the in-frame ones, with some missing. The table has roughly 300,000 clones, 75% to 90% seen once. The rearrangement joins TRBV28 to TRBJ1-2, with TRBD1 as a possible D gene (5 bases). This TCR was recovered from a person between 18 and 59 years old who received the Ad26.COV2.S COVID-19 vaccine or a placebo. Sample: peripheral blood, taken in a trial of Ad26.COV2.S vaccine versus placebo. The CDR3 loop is CASSQGAPKGYTF. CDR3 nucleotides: TGTGCCAGCAGTCAAGGGGCCCCCAAAGGCTACACCTTC.